The subject of this entry is one TCR beta chain. This entry belongs to a study of blood T cell repertoires in COVID-19. The germline V gene has CDR1 KGHSH and CDR2 LQKENI. J gave up 8 bases and V 5 bases, and 4 bases lay outside the gene matches. This CDR3 has 14 residues. Method: immunoSEQ multiplex PCR; TCRdb's copy keeps in-frame clones and lacks some. The sample records around 300,000 clones, about 87% being singletons. Recruits, aged about 18 to 89 years, lived in under 25 US areas. This rearrangement joins TRBV18 to TRBJ1-4; 11 nucleotides line up with TRBD1. This TCR came from a man aged 25 to 45 who had recovered from COVID-19. What was sequenced was PBMCs or T cells enriched from blood (not recorded which). The DNA of the CDR3 is TGTGCCAGCTCAGGGACAGGGGGACACGAAAAACTGTTTTTT. It encodes CASSGTGGHEKLFF.